The clone carrying this T cell receptor (beta chain) was seen only a few times. Its antigen is still unknown. 5'RACE template switching added a universal primer site and UMIs to TCR cDNA. Each CDR3 protein is one row after TCRdb ran MiXCR on the 5' RACE reads. In the table there are around 590,000 distinct CDR3 sequences, about 12% of which are singletons. This sample is part of a study of T cells after yellow fever vaccination. Study findings and constraints: Weaker in magnitude, the secondary response showed a faster peak on day 5 versus 15. Overall, a small share of clonotypes was seen in both CD4 and CD8 compartments. Any FACS-sorted repertoire could hold abundant clonotypes that contaminate it from the bulk population.

The CDR3 totals 15 residues. Per the germline V gene, CDR1 is SGHTA and CDR2 is FQGTGA. Trimming removed 1 base from V and 2 bases from J, with 9 bases in between. The source was PBMCs, collected on the day of the yellow fever booster vaccination. The chain links TRBV7-3 to TRBJ2-1, with D maybe TRBD2 (5 bases). The receptor was isolated from a man under 40 who received the YFV17D yellow fever vaccine. This CDR3 is CASSLRASTYNEQFF. The CDR3 DNA is TGTGCCAGCAGCTTAAGGGCTAGCACCTACAATGAGCAGTTCTTC.